Sequencing of this T cell receptor (beta chain) was carried out in a study of identical twins. The CDR3 has 19 amino acids. V lost 2 bases and J lost 1; bases outside the gene matches: 10. CDR1 and CDR2 (germline): SGHAT, FQNNGV. Via MiXCR, TCRdb re-called the 5' RACE reads, giving one row per CDR3 protein. Here the sample spans 450,000 or so distinct CDR3 sequences, approximately 17% being singletons. The chain links TRBV11-2 to TRBJ2-5; 13 nucleotides align to TRBD2. Source material: naive T cells sorted from blood. This clonotype originated in a man aged 50 or older in good health. The CDR3 loop reads CASSLRLGLAGVSQETQYF. The CDR3 bases are TGTGCCAGCAGCTTAAGACTAGGACTAGCGGGAGTCAGCCAAGAGACCCAGTACTTC.